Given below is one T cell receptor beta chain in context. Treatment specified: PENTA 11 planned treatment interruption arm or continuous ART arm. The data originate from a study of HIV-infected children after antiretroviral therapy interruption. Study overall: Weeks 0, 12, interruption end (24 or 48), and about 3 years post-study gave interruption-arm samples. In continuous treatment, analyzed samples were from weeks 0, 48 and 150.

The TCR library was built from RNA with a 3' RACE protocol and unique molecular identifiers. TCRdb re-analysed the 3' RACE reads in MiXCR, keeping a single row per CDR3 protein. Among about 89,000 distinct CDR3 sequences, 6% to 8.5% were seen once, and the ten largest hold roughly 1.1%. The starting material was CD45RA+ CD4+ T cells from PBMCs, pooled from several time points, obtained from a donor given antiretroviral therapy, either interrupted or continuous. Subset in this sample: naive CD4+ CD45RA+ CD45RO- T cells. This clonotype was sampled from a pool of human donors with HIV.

This CDR3 reads CSARPGFNEQYF. CDR3 nucleotides: TGCAGTGCCAGACCAGGGTTCAACGAGCAGTACTTC. The chain combines TRBV20-1 with TRBJ2-7, with D possibly TRBD1 on 5 matching bases. V shed 6 bases and J shed 5 bases, with 14 bases lying between them. Per the germline V gene, CDR1 is DFQATT and CDR2 is SNEGSKA (reference sequence). This CDR3 has 12 residues.